This passage covers 9 T cell receptor beta chains from one sample sequenced in a study of blood T cell repertoires in COVID-19. Sequencing used immunoSEQ multiplex PCR; TCRdb keeps in-frame clones, though not all of them. This table has around 250,000 clones, 70% to 90% appearing once. Sample: peripheral blood. These receptors all come from a woman between 65 and 79 years old with active or convalescent COVID-19.

The V and J genes are TRBV14 and TRBJ2-7; D may be TRBD1 (5 bases). Germline-derived CDR1 and CDR2 are SGHDN and FVKESK. The CDR3 extends over 12 amino acids. V was trimmed by 0 bases and J by 9 bases, leaving 9 bases between them. CDR3 residues: CASSQDRVVQYF. The CDR3 DNA reads as TGTGCCAGCAGCCAAGACAGGGTTGTGCAGTACTTC.

The chain uses TRBV4-1 and TRBJ2-1, with 7 bases matching TRBD2. Germline CDR1 is MGHRA and CDR2 is YSYEKL. The V gene end was trimmed by 5 bases and the J gene end by 5 bases; junction bases not matched to a gene: 6. The CDR3 has 14 residues. The CDR3 DNA reads as TGCGCCAGCAGCAACCCAAGCGGGAACAATGAGCAGTTCTTC. Encoded protein: CASSNPSGNNEQFF.

This sequence joins TRBV5-1 and TRBJ1-3; D ambiguous. Germline values: CDR1 SGHRS, CDR2 YFSETQ. Trimming shortened V by 6 bases and J by 4 bases, and 14 bases separated the two germline ends. The CDR3 runs 14 residues. CDR3 nucleotides: TGCGCCAGCACCAACTCCGCGGAAGGAAACACCATATATTTT. Amino acid sequence: CASTNSAEGNTIYF. Combining the CDR3 with reference TRBV5-1 and TRBJ1-3 gives the whole variable domain KAGVTQTPRYLIKTRGQQVTLSCSPISGHRSVSWYQQTPGQGLQFLFEYFSETQRNKGNFPGRFSGRQFSNSRSEMNVSTLELGDSALYLCASTNSAEGNTIYFGEGSWLTVV.

The chain couples TRBV6-4 to TRBJ2-2; a weak D match, TRBD1 (5 bases). V was shortened by 7 bases and J by 0 bases, with 9 bases between the two germline ends. The CDR3 extends over 14 amino acids. Germline V lookup: CDR1 MRHNA, CDR2 SNTAGT. The chain's CDR3 is CASKGQPNTGELFF. For the CDR3, the DNA is TGTGCCAGCAAGGGGCAGCCGAACACCGGGGAGCTGTTTTTT.

This chain links TRBV24-1 with TRBJ1-4; 9 nucleotides match TRBD1. The V gene end was trimmed by 5 bases and the J gene end by 11 bases; junction bases not matched to a gene: 11. Germline CDR1 reads KGHDR; CDR2 reads SFDVKD. The CDR3 extends over 15 amino acids. DNA for the CDR3: TGTGCCACCAGTGTTGGCGGGACAGGGTCGCCGAAACTGTTTTTT. Encoded protein: CATSVGGTGSPKLFF.

The V and J genes are TRBV24-1 and TRBJ2-5; D ambiguous. CDR3 length: 15 residues. Germline CDR1 reads KGHDR; CDR2 reads SFDVKD. V was clipped by 1 base and J by 5 bases, with 13 bases between them. CDR3 region: CATSDFTRVGETQYF. The DNA for the CDR3 is TGTGCCACCAGTGATTTTACCCGGGTCGGGGAGACCCAGTACTTC.

This chain connects TRBV18 to TRBJ1-5, with TRBD1 matching over 8 bases. Germline V CDR1 and CDR2: KGHSH, LQKENI. This CDR3 is 15 amino acids long. The V segment lost 3 bases and the J segment 7 bases; nucleotides outside the gene matches: 8. This chain's CDR3 is CASSPAGGAEQPQHF. For the CDR3, the DNA is TGTGCCAGCTCACCCGCAGGGGGCGCTGAGCAGCCCCAGCATTTT. Together with reference TRBV18 and TRBJ1-5, the CDR3 gives the full variable domain: NAGVMQNPRHLVRRRGQEARLRCSPMKGHSHVYWYRQLPEEGLKFMVYLQKENIIDESGMPKERFSAEFPKEGPSILRIQQVVRGDSAAYFCASSPAGGAEQPQHFGDGTRLSIL.

The chain recombines TRBV18 with TRBJ2-1; no definite D call. Germline loops: CDR1 KGHSH, CDR2 LQKENI. The CDR3 totals 16 residues. The V gene lost 0 bases and the J gene lost 2 bases, with 11 bases spanning the gap. CDR3 sequence (DNA): TGTGCCAGCTCACCACCGGGCTACGACGCCTACAATGAGCAGTTCTTC. Its translation is CASSPPGYDAYNEQFF.

This clone was picked up one time. J is TRBJ2-3 and V is TRBV5-1, with D possibly matching TRBD1 (5 bases). Germline V gene lookup returns CDR1 SGHRS and CDR2 YFSETQ. Trimming shortened V by 5 bases and J by 0 bases, and 13 bases separated the two germline ends. There are 15 residues in the CDR3. CDR3 amino acids: CASRETASSTDTQYF. CDR3 in DNA: TGCGCCAGCAGGGAGACAGCCTCTAGCACAGATACGCAGTATTTT.